The 27 T cell receptor beta chains below all came from one sample that was sequenced in a study of cytomegalovirus exposure and HLA in healthy donors. It was with 60 Vbeta and 13 Jbeta primers that the PCR ran. Only in-frame clones appear in the TCRdb table, and some are missing; sequencing was by immunoSEQ multiplex PCR. The table lists about 160,000 clones, about four fifths of them singletons, with 6.3% in the top ten. Sample: PBMCs. These receptors originate from a man in his fifties or sixties in good health and CMV-seropositive.

In DNA form, the CDR3 reads TGTGCCAGCAGCCATAAACAGGGACACTCCTACAATGAGCAGTTCTTC. This sequence encodes CASSHKQGHSYNEQFF. This rearrangement joins TRBV5-4 to TRBJ2-1; TRBD1 might be the D (6 bases). The germline gives CDR1 SGHNT, CDR2 YYREEE (reference sequence). The CDR3 covers 16 residues. Trimming shortened V by 4 bases and J by 0 bases, and 14 bases separated the two germline ends. The complete variable domain, with remaining parts taken from reference TRBV5-4 and TRBJ2-1, reads ETGVTQSPTHLIKTRGQQVTLRCSSQSGHNTVSWYQQALGQGPQFIFQYYREEENGRGNFPPRFSGLQFPNYSSELNVNALELDDSALYLCASSHKQGHSYNEQFFGPGTRLTVL.

The count of this clone is one. As DNA, the CDR3 is TGTGCCAGCAGCTTATCATCCGGGACAGGGAGTTCACCCCTCCACTTT. Translation: CASSLSSGTGSSPLHF. This chain joins TRBV7-6 and TRBJ1-6; 9 bases align to TRBD1. The germline V gene has CDR1 SGHVS and CDR2 FNYEAQ. There are 16 residues in the CDR3. With V trimmed by 2 bases and J by 9 bases, 8 bases remained unmatched.

The rearrangement links TRBV18 to TRBJ2-5, with TRBD2 matching over 12 bases. The end of the DNA is better explained by TRBJ2-7, so the J call may be wrong. From germline, CDR1 is KGHSH and CDR2 LQKENI. This CDR3 has 16 residues. Here the CDR3 DNA reads TGTGCCAGCTCACCTCGGACTAGCGGGATATCCTACGAGCAGTACTTC. Protein product: CASSPRTSGISYEQYF.

The V and J genes are TRBV11-2 and TRBJ2-7; possible D gene TRBD1, 6 bases. The CDR3 loop spans 15 amino acids. Looked up from germline, CDR1 is SGHAT and CDR2 is FQNNGV. V was cut by 5 bases and J by 6 bases, with 20 bases left in between. The chain's CDR3 is CASSPIGGLLSEQYF. The CDR3 DNA reads TGTGCCAGCAGCCCAATTGGGGGCCTCCTATCCGAGCAGTACTTC.

The chain carries TRBV29-1 and TRBJ1-2; D unresolved. Trimming left V 4 bases short and J 8 bases short, with 14 bases between. The CDR3 extends over 12 amino acids. The germline gives CDR1 SQVTM, CDR2 ANQGSEA. The CDR3 coding sequence is TGCAGCGTTGCTTATTCAGGCTCAGGCTACACCTTC. It yields the protein CSVAYSGSGYTF.

This chain uses TRBV27 with TRBJ2-3, with D possibly TRBD2 on 6 matching bases. Per germline, CDR1 MNHEY and CDR2 SMNVEV (reference sequence). V was cut by 8 bases and J by 3 bases, with 21 bases left in between. The CDR3 sequence is 16 residues long. The CDR3 sequence is CASRIRASGGTDTQYF. The CDR3 DNA reads as TGTGCCAGCCGAATCCGAGCATCTGGGGGGACAGATACGCAGTATTTT.

The J gene is TRBJ1-2, the V gene TRBV13, with D unresolved. Looked up from germline, CDR1 is PRHDT and CDR2 is FYEKMQ (reference sequence). V lost 2 bases to trimming and J lost 4 bases, with 14 bases between them. The CDR3 loop spans 15 amino acids. This chain's CDR3 is CASSLRRLRSYGYTF. The CDR3 DNA sequence: TGTGCCAGCAGCTTACGGAGGTTGCGTTCCTATGGCTACACCTTC.

The chain couples TRBV29-1 to TRBJ2-3; TRBD2 matches 12 bases. After removal of 3 bases from V and 3 bases from J, the junction contained 7 bases not matched to a gene. CDR1 and CDR2 (germline): SQVTM, ANQGSEA. The CDR3 is made up of 16 amino acids. The DNA of the CDR3 is TGCAGCGTTGATCGACTAGCGGGAGTTGGTACAGATACGCAGTATTTT. Translated: CSVDRLAGVGTDTQYF.

The CDR3 coding sequence is TGCAGCGTTCAGTTGGAGACCCAGTACTTC. This sequence encodes CSVQLETQYF. The chain links TRBV29-1 to TRBJ2-5; D is undetermined. CDR1 is SQVTM, CDR2 ANQGSEA, per germline. This CDR3 spans 10 amino acids. V shed 5 bases and J shed 5 bases, with 6 bases lying between them.

The V and J genes are TRBV6-4 and TRBJ1-6, with D perhaps matching TRBD1 (6 bases). The CDR3 runs to 15 residues. V was trimmed by 0 bases and J by 10 bases, leaving 13 bases between them. Germline V gene data show CDR1 as MRHNA and CDR2 as SNTAGT. CDR3 residues: CASSDSGQSGSPLHF. CDR3 DNA sequence: TGTGCCAGCAGTGACTCCGGACAGTCCGGCTCACCCCTCCACTTT.

The chain joins TRBV7-2 to TRBJ2-5; TRBD2 matches 10 bases. Germline V gene sequence: CDR1 SGHTA, CDR2 FQGNSA. The J segment lost 5 bases and the V segment lost 2 bases, leaving 8 bases of the junction unmatched. The CDR3 consists of 16 residues. The chain's CDR3 is CASSLTLAGAGETQYF. CDR3 bases: TGTGCCAGCAGCTTAACCCTAGCGGGAGCCGGGGAGACCCAGTACTTC.

The chain combines TRBV7-8 with TRBJ2-3; TRBD2 matches at 11 bases. This CDR3 comprises 18 residues. The germline gives CDR1 SGHVS, CDR2 FQNEAQ. With 1 base clipped from V and 5 bases from J, the junction kept 11 bases outside the gene matches. The CDR3 DNA reads as TGTGCCAGCAGCTTAGAATTCGCTAGCGGGAGGATGAAAGATACGCAGTATTTT. Its translation is CASSLEFASGRMKDTQYF.

The chain couples TRBV5-1 to TRBJ2-5; maybe TRBD1 (6 bases). The J call is in doubt because the DNA end fits TRBJ2-7 better. This CDR3 comprises 14 residues. In germline, CDR1 is SGHRS, CDR2 YFSETQ. The CDR3 here is CASRPHTGPYEQYF. The CDR3, as DNA: TGCGCCAGCAGACCCCATACAGGGCCCTACGAGCAGTACTTC.

This CDR3 reads CASRGEVTGELFF. The CDR3 DNA reads as TGTGCAAGTCGAGGAGAGGTCACCGGGGAGCTGTTTTTT. The chain has TRBV12-2 and TRBJ2-2; TRBD2 reflects the table's D call only, with no check against the DNA. TRBV12-2 constitutes a pseudogene. This CDR3 spans 13 amino acids.

The chain has TRBV7-2 and TRBJ2-1, with 8 bases that match TRBD2. V shed 4 bases and J 2 bases; nucleotides not matched to a gene: 4. This CDR3 comprises 15 residues. The germline V gene has CDR1 SGHTA and CDR2 FQGNSA. This CDR3 reads CASSSLSGTYNEQFF. Written as DNA, the CDR3 is TGTGCCAGCAGCTCACTTAGCGGGACCTACAATGAGCAGTTCTTC. Variable domain in full (rest from reference TRBV7-2 and TRBJ2-1): GAGVSQSPSNKVTEKGKDVELRCDPISGHTALYWYRQSLGQGLEFLIYFQGNSAPDKSGLPSDRFSAERTGGSVSTLTIQRTQQEDSAVYLCASSSLSGTYNEQFFGPGTRLTVL.

This clone was recorded only once. The genes are TRBV19 and TRBJ2-5, with 7 bases that match TRBD2. This CDR3 is 15 amino acids long. Trimming cost V 7 bases and J 2 bases; bases outside gene matches: 10. CDR1 is LNHDA, CDR2 SQIVND, per germline (reference sequence). The CDR3 coding sequence is TGTGCCAGTACTAGTGGGAGGGGTCTTCAAGAGACCCAGTACTTC. Its translation is CASTSGRGLQETQYF. Filled out from reference TRBV19 and TRBJ2-5, the complete variable domain reads DGGITQSPKYLFRKEGQNVTLSCEQNLNHDAMYWYRQDPGQGLRLIYYSQIVNDFQKGDIAEGYSVSREKKESFPLTVTSAQKNPTAFYLCASTSGRGLQETQYFGPGTRLLVL.

V is TRBV11-3 and J is TRBJ2-2; D is undetermined. This CDR3 is 12 amino acids long. Germline CDR1 is SGHNT and CDR2 is YENEEA. Trimming shortened V by 2 bases and J by 4 bases, and 2 bases separated the two germline ends. The CDR3 nucleotides are TGTGCCAGCAGCTTACGCACCGGGGAGCTGTTTTTT. Protein: CASSLRTGELFF.

This clone was recorded many times. J is TRBJ1-5 and V is TRBV6-1; 8 nucleotides align to TRBD1. V was pared by 1 base and J by 5 bases, with 7 bases of the junction left unmatched. The CDR3 length is 16 residues. From germline, CDR1 is MNHNS and CDR2 SASEGT. The CDR3 sequence: CASSEEEAGGYQPQHF. DNA for the CDR3: TGTGCCAGCAGTGAAGAGGAGGCAGGGGGCTATCAGCCCCAGCATTTT.

The chain employs TRBV7-9 and TRBJ2-7; D is possibly TRBD2 (7 bases). This CDR3 contains 15 residues. The V and J ends lost 9 bases and 1 base respectively, with 19 bases between them. CDR1 is SEHNR, CDR2 FQNEAQ, per germline (reference sequence). CDR3 DNA sequence: TGTGCCAGTTTGGGCAGGGGAGGGCTATCCTACGAGCAGTACTTC. Protein product: CASLGRGGLSYEQYF.

This clone was recorded a few times. This chain connects TRBV30 to TRBJ2-7; 8 positions agree with TRBD2. Germline V gives CDR1 GTSNPN, CDR2 SVGIG (reference sequence). Trimming took 2 bases from V and 2 from J; bases not matched to a gene: 5. The length of the CDR3 is 14 residues. DNA for the CDR3: TGTGCCTGGAGTTCGAAGCGGGAGCCCTACGAGCAGTACTTC. Translated: CAWSSKREPYEQYF.

V usage is TRBV6-6 and J usage is TRBJ2-7; 10 nucleotides align to TRBD2. Germline loops: CDR1 MNHNY, CDR2 SVGAGI (reference sequence). The CDR3 is 15 residues long. Trimming removed 6 bases from V and 7 bases from J; junction bases left unmatched: 12. CDR3 region: CASSAIAGGPREQYF. CDR3 nucleotide sequence: TGTGCCAGCAGCGCTATAGCGGGAGGACCAAGGGAGCAGTACTTC.

This clone was seen only a few times. The gene calls are TRBV9 and TRBJ2-2; 8 nucleotides match TRBD2. The CDR3 has 18 amino acids. The V gene end was trimmed by 0 bases and the J gene end by 3 bases; junction bases not matched to a gene: 10. The germline V gene encodes CDR1 SGDLS and CDR2 YYNGEE. The CDR3 loop reads CASSVAPSGLFDTGELFF. For the CDR3, the DNA is TGTGCCAGCAGCGTAGCCCCTAGCGGGTTGTTCGACACCGGGGAGCTGTTTTTT.

This rearrangement joins TRBV5-1 to TRBJ2-7; 7 bases are a match to TRBD1. Trimming at V came to 4 bases and at J to 7 bases, leaving 11 bases not matched to a gene. There are 14 residues in the CDR3. The germline V gene has CDR1 SGHRS and CDR2 YFSETQ. CDR3 amino acids: CASSPGTADGEQYF. CDR3 bases: TGCGCCAGCAGCCCCGGGACAGCAGATGGGGAGCAGTACTTC. The full variable domain, completed using reference TRBV5-1 and TRBJ2-7, is KAGVTQTPRYLIKTRGQQVTLSCSPISGHRSVSWYQQTPGQGLQFLFEYFSETQRNKGNFPGRFSGRQFSNSRSEMNVSTLELGDSALYLCASSPGTADGEQYFGPGTRLTVT.

This chain connects TRBV7-9 to TRBJ2-7; 7 positions agree with TRBD1. V trimming: 1 base; J trimming: 3 bases; junction bases outside the gene matches: 3. Germline V gene lookup returns CDR1 SEHNR and CDR2 FQNEAQ (reference sequence). The length of the CDR3 is 14 residues. DNA of the CDR3: TGTGCCAGCAGCTTAGTCAACAGGGGCTACGAGCAGTACTTC. It encodes CASSLVNRGYEQYF.

V is TRBV9 and J is TRBJ2-3; possible D gene TRBD2, 6 bases. This CDR3 is 14 amino acids long. V was clipped by 2 bases and J by 1 base, with 8 bases between them. Per the germline V gene, CDR1 is SGDLS and CDR2 is YYNGEE. The CDR3, as DNA: TGTGCCAGCAGCGTTTCTAGCGGCACAGATACGCAGTATTTT. Translation: CASSVSSGTDTQYF.

The rearrangement uses TRBV6-6 and TRBJ1-2; possible D gene TRBD1, 5 bases. Trimming shortened V by 6 bases and J by 3 bases, and 17 bases separated the two germline ends. The CDR3 has 15 residues. In germline, CDR1 is MNHNY, CDR2 SVGAGI (reference sequence). The CDR3: CASRNSGQGHYGYTF. CDR3 sequence (DNA): TGTGCCAGCAGGAACTCGGGTCAGGGTCACTATGGCTACACCTTC.

The chain has TRBV4-1 and TRBJ1-1; D remains ambiguous. Trimming removed 0 bases at V and 8 bases at J, with 10 bases between. The CDR3 extends over 13 amino acids. Germline V lookup: CDR1 MGHRA, CDR2 YSYEKL. In DNA form, the CDR3 reads TGCGCCAGCAGCCAAGAGGCCGGGAGGGAAGCTTTCTTT. Its translation: CASSQEAGREAFF.